These T cell receptor beta chains were read from a single sample in a study of OX40 agonist ivuxolimab in advanced cancers. Produced via immunoSEQ multiplex PCR; TCRdb's table is partial and in-frame only. The sample holds 70,000 to 90,000 clones, roughly nine tenths seen once. Sequences were derived from CD4+ or CD8+ T cells sorted from blood, sampled in a trial of the OX40 agonist ivuxolimab. The receptors stem from an adult with an advanced solid tumor such as melanoma, head and neck, liver or kidney cancer. CDR3s include the opening cysteine and the closing phenylalanine or tryptophan. A D gene is named only where the DNA matches it firmly. Size is stated for part of the rows, as once, few or many counts, or as a class when the clone is expanded.

V gene	J gene	clone size	D gene	CDR3 DNA	CDR3 protein
TRBV7-9	TRBJ2-6	.	.	TGTGCCAGCAGCTTTATAGGCTCTGGGGCCAACGTCCTGACTTTC	CASSFIGSGANVLTF
TRBV6-5	TRBJ1-4	few	.	TGTGCCAGCAGTTACGGGGCGTATAATGAAAAACTGTTTTTT	CASSYGAYNEKLFF
TRBV11-2	TRBJ1-1	.	.	TGTGCCAGCCACCGCGCAGGCACTGAAGCTTTCTTT	CASHRAGTEAFF
TRBV6-1	TRBJ2-1	.	.	TGTGCCAGCAGTGTTAGTCAGAGACTACCCTACAATGAGCAGTTCTTC	CASSVSQRLPYNEQFF
TRBV28	TRBJ1-1	once	.	TGTGCCAGCAGCCCCGCGGCAGGAGGGTTGGGTGCTTTCTTT	CASSPAAGGLGAFF
TRBV28	TRBJ2-1	once	.	TGTGCCAGCAGTCTCCTTGATGATGAGCAGTTCTTC	CASSLLDDEQFF
TRBV9	TRBJ2-1	.	.	TGTGCCAGCAGCGTAGACCCGACCTCCTCCTACAGTGAGCAGTTCTTC	CASSVDPTSSYSEQFF
TRBV5-1	TRBJ1-1	few	TRBD1	TGCGCCAGCAGGATTGGAATCCGAAAGACAGGGGACCCCGCTGAAGCTTTCTTT	CASRIGIRKTGDPAEAFF
TRBV7-2	TRBJ1-1	.	.	TGTGCCAGCAGCTCCTCTGCGGGCACTGAAGCTTTCTTT	CASSSSAGTEAFF
TRBV4-1	TRBJ2-7	once	.	TGCGCCAGCAGCCAAGTTCCATGGCGGGGGCCCATAAGGCAGTACTTC	CASSQVPWRGPIRQYF
TRBV5-1	TRBJ1-2	.	TRBD1	TGCGCCAGCAGCTGGGGAACAGGGGCGAACTATGGCTACACCTTC	CASSWGTGANYGYTF
TRBV9	TRBJ2-7	.	TRBD1	TGTGCCAGCAGCGTAGGGGACAGCAGGCTCCCCGAGCAGTACTTC	CASSVGDSRLPEQYF
TRBV16	TRBJ2-3	few	.	TGTGCCAGCAGCCCCGAGCGGGCCTACACAGATACGCAGTATTTT	CASSPERAYTDTQYF
TRBV5-8	TRBJ2-7	.	TRBD1	TGTGCCAGCAGCTGGAAACCGGGACAGGGAGAAGGGCAGTACTTC	CASSWKPGQGEGQYF
TRBV4-1	TRBJ2-2	.	.	TGCGCCAGCAGCCAAAGGGACACCGGGGAGCTGTTTTTT	CASSQRDTGELFF
TRBV5-1	TRBJ1-2	.	.	TGCGCCAGCAGCCTTAATGCTGGGGACTATGGCTACACCTTC	CASSLNAGDYGYTF
TRBV19	TRBJ2-5	.	.	TGTGCCAGTAGTAACGGGATACCTTATTGGGAGACCCAGTACTTC	CASSNGIPYWETQYF
TRBV11-2	TRBJ2-7	.	TRBD2	TGTGCCAGCAGCTTATTTGCGGGAGTCTCCTACGAGCAGTACTTC	CASSLFAGVSYEQYF
TRBV10-1	TRBJ2-7	.	.	TGCGCCACCCCTAGGAAGTTCTCCTACGAGCAGTACTTC	CATPRKFSYEQYF
TRBV4-2	TRBJ1-4	once	TRBD1	TGTGCCAGCAGCCGTGACAGGGCCGTTTCGCGGAATGAAAAACTGTTTTTT	CASSRDRAVSRNEKLFF
TRBV27	TRBJ2-7	.	TRBD2	TGTGCCAGCAGGGCGGGGGGCTACGAGCAGTACTTC	CASRAGGYEQYF
TRBV15	TRBJ1-5	.	TRBD1	TGTGCCACCAGCCCCTTACTAGGGGGACAGGGGGCTTATCCCCAGCATTTT	CATSPLLGGQGAYPQHF
TRBV7-6	TRBJ1-4	.	TRBD1	TGTGCCAGCAGCCCCGACAGGGTTGAAAAACTGTTTTTT	CASSPDRVEKLFF
TRBV28	TRBJ2-7	.	TRBD1	TGTGCCAGCAGTTTATTCGGGACAGGGTACTACGAGCAGTACTTC	CASSLFGTGYYEQYF
TRBV7-2	TRBJ2-5	.	TRBD2	TGTGCCAGCAGCTTAAGGCGGGAGTTGGGGGAGACCCAGTACTTC	CASSLRRELGETQYF
TRBV5-1	TRBJ1-2	.	TRBD1	TGCGCCAGCAGCCTTTATTACAGGGGGCAGAGTAACTATGGCTACACCTTC	CASSLYYRGQSNYGYTF
TRBV7-9	TRBJ1-1	.	TRBD1	TGTGCCAGCAGCTTAATGACAGGGAATGATGAAGCTTTCTTT	CASSLMTGNDEAFF
TRBV6-6	TRBJ1-5	.	.	TGTGCCAGCAGCCCTGAAGGAAATCAGCCCCAGCATTTT	CASSPEGNQPQHF
TRBV19	TRBJ1-6	few	.	TGTGCCAGTTCCATTTGGGATTCACCCCTCCACTTT	CASSIWDSPLHF